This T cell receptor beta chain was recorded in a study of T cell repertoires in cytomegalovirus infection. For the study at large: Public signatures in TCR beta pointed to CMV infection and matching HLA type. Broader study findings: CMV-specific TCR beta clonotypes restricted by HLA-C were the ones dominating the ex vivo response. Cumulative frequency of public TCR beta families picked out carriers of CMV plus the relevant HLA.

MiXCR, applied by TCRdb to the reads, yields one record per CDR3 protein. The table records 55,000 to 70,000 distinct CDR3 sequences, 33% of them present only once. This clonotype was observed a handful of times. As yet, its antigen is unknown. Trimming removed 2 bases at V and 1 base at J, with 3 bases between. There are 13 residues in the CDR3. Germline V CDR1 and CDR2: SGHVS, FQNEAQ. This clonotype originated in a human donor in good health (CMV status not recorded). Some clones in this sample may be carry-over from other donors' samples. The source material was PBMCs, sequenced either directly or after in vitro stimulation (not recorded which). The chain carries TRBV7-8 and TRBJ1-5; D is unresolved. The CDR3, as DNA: TGTGCCAGCAGCTTACTGAGCAATCAGCCCCAGCATTTT. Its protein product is CASSLLSNQPQHF.